This T cell receptor (beta chain) was sequenced in a study of blood T cells in healthy people across ages (dated by TCRdb to the mid-2010s). The study in broad terms: In model experiments, template switching captured roughly one uniquely barcoded TCR beta cDNA molecule for every two T cells. Age-related changes in TCR beta repertoire diversity were measured in the study by deep sequencing normalized with unique cDNA molecular identifiers. The donors were divided into four age groups: young (average around 17 years), middle-aged (approximately 39), aged (roughly 66) and long-lived (nearly 85). To avoid experimental bias, donors of different ages were spread randomly across the sequencing lanes. Using the same blood draw, the study looked at two additional independent replicas of 1 million unique cDNA reads for two donors, one aged 18 to 30 and the other aged 80 or older. General conclusions and limits of the study: Compared with the aged group, more naive CD4+ T cells, fewer expanded clones and increased TCR diversity were shown by the long-lived group, suggesting age selection. Donor CMV infection status was unknown, potentially confounding age-related changes in expanded clonotypes. Observed TCR beta diversity correlated strongly with the percentage of naive T cells measured by flow cytometry. As age increased, observed TCR beta diversity per million T cells dropped in a roughly linear way, and a significant reduction was already evident by age approximately 40. Total diversity estimates from one million sequenced T cells were considered lower bounds and underestimates. Conclusive comparison of naive and antigen-experienced compartments was prevented by the profiling of bulk unsorted PBMCs.

The roughly 42 donors, aged roughly 6 to 100 years, were systemically healthy Caucasian individuals from Russia. Each donor gave about 11 milliliters of peripheral blood, drawn into EDTA-treated Vacutainer tubes. Ficoll-Paque density-gradient centrifugation was used to isolate PBMCs, with at least 6.5 million per sample. Trizol reagent was used to extract total RNA from the PBMCs, yielding at least 5 micrograms per sample. Naive CD45RAhigh/CD27high T cell percentages were measured by flow cytometry on a PBMC aliquot from every donor. As regards this clonotype: What antigen it recognizes has not been identified. No much larger clone is present one base from it, and per-base qualities are unavailable.

Libraries were prepared through 5' RACE. Data came from an Illumina HiSeq 2500. A second PCR of about 6 to 11 cycles was performed with a sample-barcoded 5' primer and a J-beta primer mix. A template-switch 5' adaptor carrying 12 random nucleotides introduced a unique molecular identifier onto each TCR beta cDNA molecule. At least 2.5 million CDR3-containing paired-end reads were obtained from each sample. First-strand cDNA synthesis was performed from all RNA using the Mint cDNA synthesis kit, with priming by a TRBC-specific oligonucleotide. After uracil-DNA glycosylase treatment, a first 18-cycle PCR used universal primers M1SS and BC2_uni_R on all cDNA. The original methods were these. Each sample was normalized by randomly selecting 1 million high-quality reads, each carrying a distinct molecular identifier. Instead of being binned into consensus sequences, reads with shared molecular identifiers were discarded. MiTCR, run with a Q25 quality threshold and the strictest error-elimination algorithm, handled CDR3 identification, clonotype clustering and error correction. Lower-bound total TCR beta diversity was estimated with a nonparametric unseen species model using Euler transformation. In TCRdb, the public reads were trimmed at Q25 with fastp and aligned with MiXCR, with productive beta chains retained. Entries that share a CDR3 protein sequence are merged under the most common genes and DNA. These V and J calls originate from TCRdb's pipeline instead of the authors' own analysis. The sample table lists approximately 790,000 distinct CDR3 sequences, about 62% of them with a count of one. The ten most abundant clones make up 25% to 35% of the sample.

At the junction V is shortened by 4 bases and J by 3 bases, with 7 bases in between. The CDR3 goes from the cysteine to the phenylalanine over 13 residues. The CDR3 DNA has 39 bases and is translated from base 1. Per the germline V gene (reference sequence), SEHNR is the CDR1 and FQNEAQ is the CDR2. This clonotype was sampled from a man aged 30 to 39 in good health. The sequence is built from TRBV7-9 and TRBJ1-5; no D gene is confidently identified. Sequencing was carried out using blood. The DNA sequence follows: TGTGCCAGCAGCTCCCCGGACAATCAGCCCCAGCATTTT. It is translated as CASSSPDNQPQHF.